The TCR beta chain under discussion was sequenced for a study of OX40 agonist ivuxolimab in advanced cancers. Looking at the study overall: Patients were given ivuxolimab, an antibody that agonizes OX40 (CD134). Whole-study findings and limits: Low normalized T-cell clonal expansion also characterized some of the nonresponders.

Trimming left V 1 base short and J 9 bases short, with 23 bases between. Looked up from germline, CDR1 is SGHDT and CDR2 is YYEEEE. This CDR3 spans 17 amino acids. Blood sampling was done at baseline, cycle 4 day 1, and cycle 7 day 1. Note on this clone: The target antigen is unknown.

Data came from immunoSEQ multiplex PCR; TCRdb stores just in-frame clones and leaves some out. This sample has 15,000 to 20,000 clones; under 65% occur once, and the top ten carry approximately 8%. The sequences come from CD4+ or CD8+ T cells sorted from blood, collected in a trial of the OX40 agonist ivuxolimab. The rearrangement uses TRBV5-6 and TRBJ2-4; D possibly matches TRBD1 or TRBD2 (6 bases each). The TCR was taken from an adult with an advanced solid tumor such as melanoma, head and neck, liver or kidney cancer. For the CDR3, the DNA is TGTGCCAGCAGCTTGCGGGGGCCCCTCGTAGCCGGGGGCATTCAGTACTTC. Translation: CASSLRGPLVAGGIQYF.